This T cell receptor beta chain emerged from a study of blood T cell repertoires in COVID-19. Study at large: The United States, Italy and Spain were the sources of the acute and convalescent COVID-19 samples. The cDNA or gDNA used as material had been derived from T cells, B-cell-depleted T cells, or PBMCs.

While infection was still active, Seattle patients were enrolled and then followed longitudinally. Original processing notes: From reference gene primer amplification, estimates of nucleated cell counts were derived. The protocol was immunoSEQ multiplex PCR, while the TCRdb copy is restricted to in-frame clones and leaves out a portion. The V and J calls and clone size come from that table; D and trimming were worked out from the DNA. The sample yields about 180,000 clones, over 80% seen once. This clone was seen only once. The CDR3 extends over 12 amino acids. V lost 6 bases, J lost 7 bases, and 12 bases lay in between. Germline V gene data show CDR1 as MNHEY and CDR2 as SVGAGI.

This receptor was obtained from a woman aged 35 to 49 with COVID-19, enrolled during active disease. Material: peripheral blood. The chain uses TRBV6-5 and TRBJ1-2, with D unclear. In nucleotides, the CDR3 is TGTGCCAGCAGCCCCTCTCCGGGTGGCTACACCTTC. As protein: CASSPSPGGYTF.